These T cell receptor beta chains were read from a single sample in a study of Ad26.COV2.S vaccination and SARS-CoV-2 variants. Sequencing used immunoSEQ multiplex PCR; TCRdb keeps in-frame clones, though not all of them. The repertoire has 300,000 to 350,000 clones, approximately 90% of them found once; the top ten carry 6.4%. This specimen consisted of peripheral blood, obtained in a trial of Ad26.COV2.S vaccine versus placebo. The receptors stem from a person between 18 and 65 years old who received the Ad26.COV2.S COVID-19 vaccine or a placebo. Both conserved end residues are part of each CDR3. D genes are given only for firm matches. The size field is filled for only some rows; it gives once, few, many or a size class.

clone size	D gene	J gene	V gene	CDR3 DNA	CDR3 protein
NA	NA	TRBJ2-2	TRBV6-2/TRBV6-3	TGTGCCAGCAGTTACTCAAAGGAGACCGGGGAGCTGTTTTTT	CASSYSKETGELFF
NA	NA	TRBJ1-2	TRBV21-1	TGTGCCAGCAGCAAATTAATGAGGGGACTTAACTATGGCTACACCTTC	CASSKLMRGLNYGYTF
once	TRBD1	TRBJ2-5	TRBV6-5	TGTGCCAGCAGGCTACTCGGGACAGCTCAAGAGACCCAGTACTTC	CASRLLGTAQETQYF
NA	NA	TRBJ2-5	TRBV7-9	TGTGCCAGCAGCTTAGGAGGTCAGGGAGAAGAGACCCAGTACTTC	CASSLGGQGEETQYF
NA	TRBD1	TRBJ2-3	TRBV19	TGTGCCAGTAGTAGAGACAGGGGAGGCACAGATACGCAGTATTTT	CASSRDRGGTDTQYF
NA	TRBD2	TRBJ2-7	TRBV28	TGTGCCAGCCGGGAGGGGTACGAGCAGTACTTC	CASREGYEQYF
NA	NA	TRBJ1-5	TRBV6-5	TGTGCCAGCAGTTACGGGGGGCCCCAGCATTTT	CASSYGGPQHF
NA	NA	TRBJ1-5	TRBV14	TGTGCCAGCAGCCAAGAGCTGAGGAGACAGAACAATAGCAATCAGCCCCAGCATTTT	CASSQELRRQNNSNQPQHF
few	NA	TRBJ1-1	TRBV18	TGTGCCAGCTCACCCGGGCAGTCCGCAACTGAAGCTTTCTTT	CASSPGQSATEAFF
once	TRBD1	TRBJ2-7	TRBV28	TGTGCCAGCAGCCGCGGACAGGGTTGGCTCGAGCAGTACTTC	CASSRGQGWLEQYF
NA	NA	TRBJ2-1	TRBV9	TGTGCCAGCAGCGTATACATGGGGGACAATGAGCAGTTCTTC	CASSVYMGDNEQFF
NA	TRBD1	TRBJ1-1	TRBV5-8	TGTGCCAGCAACAGGGGAGTTCACACTGAAGCTTTCTTT	CASNRGVHTEAFF
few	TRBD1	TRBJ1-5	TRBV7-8	TGTGCCAGCAGCTCCCGCCGGGACAGACGGCGTAATCAGCCCCAGCATTTT	CASSSRRDRRRNQPQHF
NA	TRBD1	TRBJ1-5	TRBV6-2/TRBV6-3	TGTGCCAGCAGTTCGACAGGGGGCCGTCAGCCCCAGCATTTT	CASSSTGGRQPQHF
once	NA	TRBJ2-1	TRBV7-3	TGTGCCAGCAGCTCCGGCTGGGGGAGGCCGAATGAGCAGTTCTTC	CASSSGWGRPNEQFF
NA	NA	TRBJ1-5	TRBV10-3	TGTGCCATCAGTGGGACAACCAATCAGCCCCAGCATTTT	CAISGTTNQPQHF
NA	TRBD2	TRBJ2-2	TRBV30	TGTGCCTGGACGAGCGGGGTTCCCGGGGAGCTGTTTTTT	CAWTSGVPGELFF
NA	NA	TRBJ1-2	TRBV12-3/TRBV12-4	TGTGCCAGCAGTTTAGGGGGAGCGGGAGGCTACACCTTC	CASSLGGAGGYTF
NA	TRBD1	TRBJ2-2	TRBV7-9	TGTGCCAGCAGCAGACAGGGTAACACCGGGGAGCTGTTTTTT	CASSRQGNTGELFF
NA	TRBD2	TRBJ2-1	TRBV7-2	TGTGCCAGCAGCTCGACTAGCGGGGGGGCCAGTGAGCAGTTCTTC	CASSSTSGGASEQFF
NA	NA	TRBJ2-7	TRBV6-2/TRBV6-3	TGTGCCAGCAGTTACTCTAACCCTACCTACGAGCAGTACTTC	CASSYSNPTYEQYF
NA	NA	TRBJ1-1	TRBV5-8	TGTGCCAGCAGCTTGATGAGGTTTGAAGCTTTCTTT	CASSLMRFEAFF
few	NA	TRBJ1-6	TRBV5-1	TGCGCCAGCAGCTTGGGTGGTTCACCCCTCCACTTT	CASSLGGSPLHF
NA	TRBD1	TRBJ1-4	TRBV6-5	TGTGCCAGCGGGGACAGGGGGCAAACTAATGAAAAACTGTTTTTT	CASGDRGQTNEKLFF
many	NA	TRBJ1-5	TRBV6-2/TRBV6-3	TGTGCCAGCAGTTTCGACCTCGGGGCTCCTTCACAGCCCCAGCATTTT	CASSFDLGAPSQPQHF
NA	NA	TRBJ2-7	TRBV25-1	TGTGCCAGCAGCGGGGACGTACCCTACGAGCAGTACTTC	CASSGDVPYEQYF
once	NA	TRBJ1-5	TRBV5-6	TGTGCCAGCAGCTTGGGTGGCTATAGCAATCAGCCCCAGCATTTT	CASSLGGYSNQPQHF
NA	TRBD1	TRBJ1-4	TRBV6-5	TGTGCCAGCAATACCGGGACAGGGGCTGAAAAACTGTTTTTT	CASNTGTGAEKLFF
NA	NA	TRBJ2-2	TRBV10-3	TGTGCCATCAGTATACAGGGTTTAAAGAACACCGGGGAGCTGTTTTTT	CAISIQGLKNTGELFF
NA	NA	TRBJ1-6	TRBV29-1	TGCAGCGTCCAAATGGGGAGGGGTTCACCCCTCCACTTT	CSVQMGRGSPLHF
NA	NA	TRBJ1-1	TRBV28	TGTGCCAGCAGTTCAACAGGTTATGAAGCTTTCTTT	CASSSTGYEAFF
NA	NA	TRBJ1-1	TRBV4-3	TGCGCCAGCAGCCAAGAAGCTTGGCCGACGAACACTGAAGCTTTCTTT	CASSQEAWPTNTEAFF
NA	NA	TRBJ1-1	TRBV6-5	TGTGCCAGCATGCAGGGCCGCACTGAAGCTTTCTTT	CASMQGRTEAFF
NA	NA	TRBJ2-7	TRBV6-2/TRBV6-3	TGTGCCAGCACCCCTGACTCTAGACGCTCCTACGAGCAGTACTTC	CASTPDSRRSYEQYF